This T cell receptor beta chain was recorded in a study of cytomegalovirus exposure and HLA in healthy donors. The CDR3 runs to 14 residues. The V gene's germline CDR1 is MDHEN and CDR2 SYDVKM. V trimming: 5 bases; J trimming: 5 bases; junction bases outside the gene matches: 6. About this clone: The target antigen is unknown.

Amplification used 60 Vbeta primers and 13 Jbeta primers. Clones were sequenced by immunoSEQ multiplex PCR, and TCRdb holds only the in-frame ones, with some missing. Among 100,000 or so clones listed, approximately 81% were seen once. Study observations and caveats: There were 164 TCR beta chains listed as cytomegalovirus-associated. Per a prior analysis, the majority of TCR beta V segments were productive roughly 90% or roughly 30% of the time.

The V and J genes are TRBV28 and TRBJ1-5; 7 bases fit TRBD1. The sequence came from a female donor in good health and CMV-seropositive. Sequencing input: PBMCs. The CDR3 loop reads CASSPGTAYQPQHF. The CDR3 DNA is TGTGCCAGCAGTCCAGGGACAGCCTATCAGCCCCAGCATTTT.